This T cell receptor beta chain was observed in a study of beta chain features in type 1 diabetes. Overall study context: Patient and healthy donor groups were alike in age, gender and cell yields. Regarding the study as a whole: Among patients with Type 1 diabetes, TCRB CDR3s were moderately but significantly shorter in every one of the four CD4+ subsets. In patients and controls equally, PCR might favor templates that are shorter.

Every bit of the isolated RNA underwent reverse transcription, so sequencing read expressed TCRB transcripts. Repertoires were generated with immunoSEQ multiplex PCR, while TCRdb's copy carries only in-frame clones and drops some. Of around 140,000 clones detected, 9% appear once; the ten largest clones hold approximately 0.7%. There are 14 residues in the CDR3. Trimming stripped 2 bases from V and 7 bases from J, with 15 bases between. Germline lookup yields CDR1 LNHDA and CDR2 SQIVND (reference sequence). Of note for this clone: Its antigen is undetermined.

One heparinised draw, averaging approximately 120 mL, was taken per donor. Sequencing was done on a sample of central memory CD4+ T cells from blood. The chain employs TRBV19 and TRBJ2-7, with D possibly being TRBD2 (5 bases). The TCR originated in a man aged 30-40 years with type 1 diabetes. CDR3 in amino acids: CASSITDLEEEQYF. In nucleotides, the CDR3 is TGTGCCAGTAGTATAACGGACTTGGAGGAAGAGCAGTACTTC.